This T cell receptor beta chain was observed in a study of T cells in Graves' hyperthyroidism and ophthalmopathy. Amplification of TCR beta CDR3 regions was performed using RNA transcripts as template. Carried out on the TCR CDR3, a first-round RT-PCR used the HTBI primer set. TCRdb passed the multiplex PCR reads through MiXCR, listing each CDR3 protein once. Seen here are over 350,000 distinct CDR3 sequences, roughly 15% observed once, and the top ten hold approximately 13%. Trimming removed 7 bases at V and 1 base at J, with 16 bases between. The CDR3 contains 16 residues. Germline CDR1 KGHDR, CDR2 SFDVKD. This clonotype was seen at least ten times.

The receptor's source is a man between 18 and 35 years old with Graves' ophthalmopathy. The sequenced sample consisted of blood. This chain connects TRBV24-1 to TRBJ1-3; possible D gene TRBD1, 5 bases. The CDR3 DNA is TGTGCCACCAGGTACCAGGGCCTCCGGTCTGGAAACACCATATATTTT. It codes for CATRYQGLRSGNTIYF.